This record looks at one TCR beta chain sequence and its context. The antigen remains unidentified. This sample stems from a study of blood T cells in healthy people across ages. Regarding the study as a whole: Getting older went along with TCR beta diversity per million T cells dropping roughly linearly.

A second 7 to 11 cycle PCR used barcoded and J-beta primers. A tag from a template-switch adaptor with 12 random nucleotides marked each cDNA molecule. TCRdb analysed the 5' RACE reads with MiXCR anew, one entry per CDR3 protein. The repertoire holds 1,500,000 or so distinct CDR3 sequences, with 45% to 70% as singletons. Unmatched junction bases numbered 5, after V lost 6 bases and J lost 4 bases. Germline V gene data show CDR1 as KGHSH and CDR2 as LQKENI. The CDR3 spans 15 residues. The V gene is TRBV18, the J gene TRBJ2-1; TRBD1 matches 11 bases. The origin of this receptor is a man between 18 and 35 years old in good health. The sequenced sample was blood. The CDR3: CASSPDRGQYNEQFF. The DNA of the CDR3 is TGTGCCAGCTCCCCGGACAGGGGGCAGTACAATGAGCAGTTCTTC.